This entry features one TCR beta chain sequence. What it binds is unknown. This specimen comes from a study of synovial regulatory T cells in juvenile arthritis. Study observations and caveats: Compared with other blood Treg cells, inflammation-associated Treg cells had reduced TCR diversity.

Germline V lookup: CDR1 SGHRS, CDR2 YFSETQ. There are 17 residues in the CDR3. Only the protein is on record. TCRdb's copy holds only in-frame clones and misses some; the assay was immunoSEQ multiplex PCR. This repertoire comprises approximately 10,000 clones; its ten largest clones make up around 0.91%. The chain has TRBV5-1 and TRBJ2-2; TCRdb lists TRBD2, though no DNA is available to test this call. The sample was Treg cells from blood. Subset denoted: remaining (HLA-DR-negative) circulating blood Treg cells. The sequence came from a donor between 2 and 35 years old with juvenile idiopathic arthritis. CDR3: CASSLFRTSGIPGELFF.